The 18 T cell receptor beta chains given below trace back to one sample, sequenced in a study of shared clonotypes between healthy human individuals. The protocol was immunoSEQ multiplex PCR, while the TCRdb copy is restricted to in-frame clones and leaves out a portion. The sample carries 2 million to 2.5 million clones, 85% to 95% recorded once. The sequenced sample was naive CD4+ T cells from PBMCs. The subset was: CD45RA+ positively selected. These receptors were obtained from a man younger than 35 in good health. Some clones in this sample may be carry-over from other donors' samples.

J is TRBJ1-4 and V is TRBV15; 8 nucleotides align to TRBD1. The V and J ends lost 0 bases and 8 bases, in that order; junction bases with no gene match: 5. The germline CDR1 and CDR2 sequences are LNHNV and YYDKDF (reference sequence). The CDR3 contains 15 residues. The CDR3 coding sequence is TGTGCCACCAGCAGAGATAGGGGGACAGGCGAAAAACTGTTTTTT. It yields the protein CATSRDRGTGEKLFF.

The chain recombines TRBV28 with TRBJ2-5; tentative D call: TRBD1 (6 bases). Germline CDR1 MDHEN, CDR2 SYDVKM. The CDR3 is made up of 14 amino acids. Trimming took 2 bases from V and 5 from J, leaving 12 bases between them. The chain's CDR3 is CASSLTGQRETQYF. The DNA of the CDR3 is TGTGCCAGCAGTTTAACAGGACAGCGGGAGACCCAGTACTTC.

The chain recombines TRBV2 with TRBJ1-1, with D possibly being TRBD1 (6 bases). Trimming cost V 2 bases and J 4 bases, with 14 bases left between them. The CDR3 runs to 15 residues. Germline V gene lookup returns CDR1 SNHLY and CDR2 FYNNEI. CDR3 amino acids: CASSEFARGGTEAFF. CDR3 coding DNA: TGTGCCAGCAGTGAATTTGCCAGGGGAGGCACTGAAGCTTTCTTT.

This clone has just a few counts. The identical CDR3 is also encoded by other nucleotide sequences in the sample. The chain employs TRBV29-1 and TRBJ1-5, with 7 bases aligning to TRBD1. CDR3 size: 13 residues. Per germline, CDR1 SQVTM and CDR2 ANQGSEA. V lost 4 bases and J lost 2; bases outside the gene matches: 2. This CDR3 reads CSVAGQGNQPQHF. In DNA, the CDR3 is TGCAGCGTTGCCGGACAGGGCAATCAGCCCCAGCATTTT.

The gene calls are TRBV29-1 and TRBJ2-3; tentatively, D is TRBD2 (5 bases). The CDR3 covers 14 residues. Germline-derived CDR1 and CDR2 are SQVTM and ANQGSEA. V was trimmed by 5 bases and J by 2 bases, leaving 14 bases between them. CDR3 residues: CSVCTGSSTDTQYF. The CDR3 nucleotides read TGCAGCGTTTGCACGGGGAGTTCCACAGATACGCAGTATTTT.

The chain joins TRBV5-8 to TRBJ1-2; D may be TRBD1 (6 bases). The CDR3 totals 13 residues. Germline V gene sequence: CDR1 SGHTS, CDR2 YDEGEE. Between the trimmed V and J ends, which lost 2 bases and 7 bases, there was a span of 12 bases. The CDR3 coding sequence is TGTGCCAGCAGCTTAATACAGGGTGGTGGCTACACCTTC. This translates into CASSLIQGGGYTF.

The rearrangement joins TRBV9 to TRBJ1-2; no definite D call. V gave up 3 bases and J gave up 8 bases, with 14 bases separating them. Per germline, CDR1 SGDLS and CDR2 YYNGEE. The CDR3 is 13 amino acids. The CDR3 protein is CASSAQFGYGYTF. CDR3 bases: TGTGCCAGCAGCGCCCAATTTGGTTACGGCTACACCTTC.

The rearrangement links TRBV28 to TRBJ2-7; maybe TRBD1 (6 bases). Germline CDR1 is MDHEN and CDR2 is SYDVKM. V dropped 7 bases and J dropped 4 bases, with 17 bases sitting between them. The CDR3 extends over 14 amino acids. This chain's CDR3 is CASIGVQGRYEQYF. DNA of the CDR3: TGTGCCAGCATTGGAGTCCAGGGGCGATACGAGCAGTACTTC.

With regard to this clone: Other DNA sequences in this sample translate to the same CDR3. The chain joins TRBV18 to TRBJ2-5; D not certain. The CDR3 sequence is 15 residues long. Germline assignment: CDR1 KGHSH and CDR2 LQKENI. Deletions cut 3 bases from V and 1 base from J, with 12 bases between. The CDR3 loop reads CASSPRAGSQETQYF. The CDR3 bases are TGTGCCAGCTCACCCCGGGCAGGTTCCCAAGAGACCCAGTACTTC.

The V gene is TRBV5-4, the J gene TRBJ2-2, with 9 bases aligning to TRBD2. CDR1 and CDR2 (germline): SGHNT, YYREEE (reference sequence). Trimming removed 4 bases from V and 7 bases from J; junction bases left unmatched: 2. The CDR3 extends over 13 amino acids. Here the CDR3 reads CASSPTSGGELFF. CDR3 in DNA: TGTGCCAGCAGCCCGACTAGCGGCGGGGAGCTGTTTTTT.

The J gene is TRBJ2-3, the V gene TRBV5-1, with a tentative D call TRBD2 (6 bases). Germline lookup yields CDR1 SGHRS and CDR2 YFSETQ. The ends were cut back, 2 bases at V and 6 bases at J, with 16 bases in the middle. CDR3 size: 15 residues. The CDR3 protein is CASSFGGLSSDTQYF. As DNA, the CDR3 is TGCGCCAGCAGCTTCGGGGGACTGAGTTCTGATACGCAGTATTTT.

The CDR3 spells CASSLTTGLGTDTQYF. CDR3 coding DNA: TGTGCCAGCAGCCTTACGACAGGTTTGGGCACAGATACGCAGTATTTT. The V and J genes are TRBV11-2 and TRBJ2-3; D is possibly TRBD1 (6 bases). The germline V gene has CDR1 SGHAT and CDR2 FQNNGV. CDR3 length equals 16 residues. V dropped 5 bases and J dropped 1 base, with 16 bases sitting between them.

The chain combines TRBV27 with TRBJ1-3; the D gene is possibly TRBD1 (5 bases). Germline values: CDR1 MNHEY, CDR2 SMNVEV (reference sequence). The CDR3 extends over 15 amino acids. Deletions cut 4 bases from V and 7 bases from J, with 17 bases between. For the CDR3, the DNA is TGTGCCAGCAGTTCCCCGGGACGGACTCGGAACACCATATATTTT. This encodes CASSSPGRTRNTIYF.

Notes on this clone: The sample contains more than one DNA sequence encoding this CDR3. The rearrangement uses TRBV5-1 and TRBJ1-3; no reliable D call. Trimming cost V 0 bases and J 0 bases, with 4 bases left between them. CDR3 length: 14 amino acids. Germline V gives CDR1 SGHRS, CDR2 YFSETQ. CDR3 nucleotides: TGCGCCAGCAGCTTGGCGAGCTCTGGAAACACCATATATTTT. Protein sequence: CASSLASSGNTIYF.

Turning to this clone: The same CDR3 also results from other DNA sequences found in this sample. The chain links TRBV4-2 to TRBJ1-1; D call uncertain. CDR1 is LGHNA, CDR2 YNFKEQ, per germline. The V gene lost 2 bases and the J gene lost 0 bases, with 1 base spanning the gap. This CDR3 spans 12 amino acids. DNA for the CDR3: TGTGCCAGCAGCCAACTGAACACTGAAGCTTTCTTT. This codes for CASSQLNTEAFF.

This chain uses TRBV7-9 with TRBJ2-3; D tentatively reads TRBD1 or TRBD2 (5 bases each). Germline V gene data show CDR1 as SEHNR and CDR2 as FQNEAQ (reference sequence). Trimming took off 3 bases at V and 0 bases at J, with 22 bases between the two ends. CDR3 length equals 19 residues. CDR3 residues: CASSLGTWARGLSTDTQYF. The CDR3, as DNA: TGTGCCAGCAGCTTGGGGACCTGGGCTAGAGGCTTGAGCACAGATACGCAGTATTTT.

The chain combines TRBV27 with TRBJ2-1; D gene unclear. Trimming took 5 bases from V and 8 from J, leaving 19 bases between them. This CDR3 region has 15 residues. Germline CDR1 is MNHEY and CDR2 is SMNVEV (reference sequence). CDR3 nucleotides: TGTGCCAGCAGTGAATTTAGGCTCCTTGGGGATGAGCAGTTCTTC. Protein sequence: CASSEFRLLGDEQFF.

The V gene is TRBV30, the J gene TRBJ2-1, with D possibly matching TRBD1 (5 bases). The CDR3 spans 13 residues. The germline gives CDR1 GTSNPN, CDR2 SVGIG (reference sequence). Trimming stripped 1 base from V and 6 bases from J, with 10 bases between. CDR3 sequence (DNA): TGTGCCTGGAGTGAGGGGCGAGCCAATGAGCAGTTCTTC. Translated: CAWSEGRANEQFF.